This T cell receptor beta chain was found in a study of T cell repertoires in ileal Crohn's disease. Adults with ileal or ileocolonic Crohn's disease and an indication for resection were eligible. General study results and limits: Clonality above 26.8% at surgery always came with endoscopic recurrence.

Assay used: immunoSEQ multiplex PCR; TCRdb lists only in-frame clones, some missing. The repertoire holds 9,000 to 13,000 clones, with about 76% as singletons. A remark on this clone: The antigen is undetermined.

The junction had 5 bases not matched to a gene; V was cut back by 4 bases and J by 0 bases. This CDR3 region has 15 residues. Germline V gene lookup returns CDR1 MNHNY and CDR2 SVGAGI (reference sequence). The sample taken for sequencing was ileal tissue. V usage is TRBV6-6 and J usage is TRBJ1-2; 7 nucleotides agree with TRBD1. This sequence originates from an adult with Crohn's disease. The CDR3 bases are TGTGCCAGCAGTTCACCCGGGACAGCTAACTATGGCTACACCTTC. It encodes CASSSPGTANYGYTF.